The rows below give T cell receptor beta chains drawn from one sample of a study of CD8 T cells in ankylosing spondylitis. TCRdb itself ran the 5' RACE reads through MiXCR, one entry per CDR3 protein. This sample has about 800,000 distinct CDR3 sequences; roughly 10% occur once, and the top ten carry approximately 0.46%. The specimen was blood, either unsorted or a sorted T cell fraction (not recorded which). All receptors derive from a male donor with ankylosing spondylitis. Both conserved end residues are part of each CDR3. Fields, in order: J gene, clone size, V gene, D gene, CDR3 protein, CDR3 DNA. D genes are given only for firm matches. Only part of the rows carry a size: once, few, many, or a class if the clone is expanded.

>TRBJ2-6|.|TRBV11-1|TRBD1
CASSSQYRGITGANVLTF
TGTGCCAGCAGCTCCCAGTACAGGGGGATAACTGGGGCCAACGTCCTGACTTTC
>TRBJ1-2|.|TRBV28|.
CASKALGQGFNGYTF
TGTGCCAGCAAAGCCCTTGGGCAGGGATTTAATGGCTACACCTTC
>TRBJ1-2|few|TRBV7-2|.
CASSSLGSSYTF
TGTGCCAGCAGCTCCCTGGGGAGTAGCTACACCTTC
>TRBJ2-2|.|TRBV10-3|TRBD1
CAIRWTGETGELFF
TGTGCCATCAGATGGACAGGGGAGACCGGGGAGCTGTTTTTT
>TRBJ2-2|.|TRBV11-2|TRBD2
CASSFQRLAGPTGELFF
TGTGCCAGCAGCTTTCAGCGTCTAGCGGGACCCACCGGGGAGCTGTTTTTT
>TRBJ2-1|once|TRBV20-1|.
CSASLPGGLSYNEQFF
TGCAGTGCTAGCCTTCCGGGGGGCCTCTCCTACAATGAGCAGTTCTTC
>TRBJ2-5|few|TRBV20-1|TRBD1
CSAPDREETQYF
TGCAGTGCACCTGACAGGGAAGAGACCCAGTACTTC
>TRBJ1-1|few|TRBV4-3|TRBD1
CASSRLPGQGLEAFF
TGCGCCAGCAGCCGACTCCCGGGACAGGGATTGGAAGCTTTCTTT
>TRBJ2-1|.|TRBV20-1|.
CSATPRAPQGQFF
TGCAGTGCTACCCCCAGAGCTCCCCAAGGGCAGTTCTTC
>TRBJ2-3|many|TRBV5-6|TRBD2
CASRELAVTDTQYF
TGTGCCAGCAGGGAGCTAGCGGTCACAGATACGCAGTATTTT
>TRBJ2-7|.|TRBV5-1|TRBD2
CASSLGLADFYEQYF
TGCGCCAGCAGCTTGGGACTAGCGGACTTTTACGAGCAGTACTTC
>TRBJ1-1|many|TRBV6-5|.
CASSYSGGGTEAFF
TGTGCCAGCAGTTACTCAGGGGGAGGCACTGAAGCTTTCTTT
>TRBJ2-5|.|TRBV28|TRBD1
CASSPHPGQGAQYF
TGTGCCAGCAGTCCCCATCCGGGACAGGGGGCCCAGTACTTC